The 10 T cell receptor beta chains reported below all come from one sample, sequenced in a study of beta chain features in type 1 diabetes. The study, taken as a whole, reports: Significant though moderate, a shortening of TCRB CDR3s appeared in all four CD4+ subsets of Type 1 diabetes patients.

The entirety of the isolated RNA underwent reverse transcription, so expressed TCRB transcripts were sequenced. The data were produced by immunoSEQ multiplex PCR, yet TCRdb's version contains in-frame clones alone and is incomplete. Of roughly 730,000 clones detected, 13% appear once; the ten largest clones hold less than 0.025%. What these receptors recognize is not known. The sample comprised naive CD4+ T cells from blood. The origin of the receptors is a man between 18 and 35 years old with type 1 diabetes.

The chain combines TRBV5-1 with TRBJ1-1; TRBD1 agrees at 9 bases. From germline, CDR1 is SGHRS and CDR2 YFSETQ. This CDR3 region has 16 residues. Trimming removed 3 bases from V and 5 bases from J; junction bases left unmatched: 11. The CDR3 is CASSSGQGTLRTEAFF. The CDR3 DNA reads TGCGCCAGCAGCTCGGGACAGGGAACTCTGAGGACTGAAGCTTTCTTT.

This clone was seen only a few times. The rearrangement joins TRBV27 to TRBJ1-1; D call uncertain. This CDR3 comprises 14 residues. Trimming took off 3 bases at V and 0 bases at J, with 8 bases between the two ends. CDR1 is MNHEY and CDR2 is SMNVEV in the germline V gene (reference sequence). In DNA form, the CDR3 reads TGTGCCAGCAGTTTTGCCGGTCTGAACACTGAAGCTTTCTTT. As protein: CASSFAGLNTEAFF.

This clone turned up a few times. The CDR3, as DNA: TGTGCCAGCAGCTTTTCGCAGGGCCCCTACAATGAGCAGTTCTTC. It encodes CASSFSQGPYNEQFF. The genes are TRBV7-2 and TRBJ2-1; D possibly corresponds to TRBD1 (5 bases). The germline gives CDR1 SGHTA, CDR2 FQGNSA. This CDR3 has 15 amino acids. V was shortened by 3 bases and J by 2 bases, with 11 bases between the two germline ends.

A few counts support this clone. Other nucleotide sequences from this sample produce the same CDR3. The rearrangement links TRBV7-8 to TRBJ2-3, with D possibly called TRBD1 or TRBD2 (5 bases each). This CDR3 is 13 amino acids long. Germline V gives CDR1 SGHVS, CDR2 FQNEAQ. V was trimmed by 1 base and J by 3 bases, leaving 5 bases between them. Written as DNA, the CDR3 is TGTGCCAGCAGCTTAGGGGGGACAGATACGCAGTATTTT. Protein product: CASSLGGTDTQYF. Drawing the rest from reference TRBV7-8 and TRBJ2-3, the complete variable domain is GAGVSQSPRYKVAKRGQDVALRCDPISGHVSLFWYQQALGQGPEFLTYFQNEAQLDKSGLPSDRFFAERPEGSVSTLKIQRTQQEDSAVYLCASSLGGTDTQYFGPGTRLTVL.

V is TRBV29-1 and J is TRBJ1-4, with 10 nucleotides matching TRBD1. Germline V lookup: CDR1 SQVTM, CDR2 ANQGSEA. This CDR3 comprises 14 residues. Unmatched junction bases numbered 4, after V lost 3 bases and J lost 6 bases. CDR3 coding DNA: TGCAGCGTTGAGGGGGACAGGGGAGATGAAAAACTGTTTTTT. Translated: CSVEGDRGDEKLFF. Filled out from reference TRBV29-1 and TRBJ1-4, the complete variable domain reads SAVISQKPSRDICQRGTSLTIQCQVDSQVTMMFWYRQQPGQSLTLIATANQGSEATYESGFVIDKFPISRPNLTFSTLTVSNMSPEDSSIYLCSVEGDRGDEKLFFGSGTQLSVL.

The V gene is TRBV19, the J gene TRBJ2-7, with unresolved D. The length of the CDR3 is 13 residues. Germline-derived CDR1 and CDR2 are LNHDA and SQIVND (reference sequence). V lost 3 bases, J lost 4 bases, and 10 bases lay in between. CDR3 bases: TGTGCCAGTAGTATTTATACCTTGTACGAGCAGTACTTC. Encoded protein: CASSIYTLYEQYF. Together with reference TRBV19 and TRBJ2-7, the CDR3 gives the full variable domain: DGGITQSPKYLFRKEGQNVTLSCEQNLNHDAMYWYRQDPGQGLRLIYYSQIVNDFQKGDIAEGYSVSREKKESFPLTVTSAQKNPTAFYLCASSIYTLYEQYFGPGTRLTVT.

The chain uses TRBV28 and TRBJ2-3; possible D gene TRBD1, 5 bases. The CDR3 has 14 residues. Trimming removed 3 bases at V and 4 bases at J, with 11 bases between. From germline, CDR1 is MDHEN and CDR2 SYDVKM. CDR3 DNA: TGTGCCAGCAGTTTGAATCAGGGTGCAGATACGCAGTATTTT. Translation gives CASSLNQGADTQYF.

This clone occurred a few times. The chain uses TRBV6-1 and TRBJ1-2, with 8 bases fitting TRBD1. V was pared by 4 bases and J by 3 bases, with 13 bases of the junction left unmatched. CDR3 length equals 17 residues. CDR1 is MNHNS and CDR2 is SASEGT in the germline V gene. The CDR3 bases are TGTGCCAGCAGTGGAAGACGCCCCTCGACAGGGGACTATGGCTACACCTTC. Translation: CASSGRRPSTGDYGYTF.

V is TRBV7-9 and J is TRBJ2-3; 8 nucleotides line up with TRBD1. Germline V gene data show CDR1 as SEHNR and CDR2 as FQNEAQ (reference sequence). V lost 5 bases to trimming and J lost 1 base; unmatched junction nucleotides: 5. This CDR3 comprises 15 residues. As DNA, the CDR3 is TGTGCCAGCAGCCAACTGACAGGGGGCACAGATACGCAGTATTTT. Translation: CASSQLTGGTDTQYF.

This clone was picked up a small number of times. V is TRBV5-4 and J is TRBJ2-5; 9 nucleotides match TRBD2. This CDR3 is 15 amino acids long. The V segment lost 2 bases and the J segment 2 bases; nucleotides outside the gene matches: 4. Germline assignment: CDR1 SGHNT and CDR2 YYREEE (reference sequence). The CDR3, as DNA: TGTGCCAGCAGCTTTAGGACTAGCGAACAAGAGACCCAGTACTTC. Amino acids: CASSFRTSEQETQYF.